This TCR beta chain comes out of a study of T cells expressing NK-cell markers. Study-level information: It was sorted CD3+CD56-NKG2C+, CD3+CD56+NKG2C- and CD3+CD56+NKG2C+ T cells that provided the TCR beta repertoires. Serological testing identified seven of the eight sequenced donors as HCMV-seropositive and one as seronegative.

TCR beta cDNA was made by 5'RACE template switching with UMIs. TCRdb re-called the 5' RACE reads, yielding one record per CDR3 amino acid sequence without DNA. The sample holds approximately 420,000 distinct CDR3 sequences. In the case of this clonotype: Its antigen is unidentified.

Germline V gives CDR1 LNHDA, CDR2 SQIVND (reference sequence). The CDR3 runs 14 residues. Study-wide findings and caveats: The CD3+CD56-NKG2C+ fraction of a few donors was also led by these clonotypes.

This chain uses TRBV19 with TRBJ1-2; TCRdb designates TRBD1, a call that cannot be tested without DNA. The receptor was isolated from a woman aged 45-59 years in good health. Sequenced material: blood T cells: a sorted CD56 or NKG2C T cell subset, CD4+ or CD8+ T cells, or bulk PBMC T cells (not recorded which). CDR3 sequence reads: CASSIPGSNGGYTF.